These 24 T cell receptor beta chains came from one sample sequenced in a study of cytomegalovirus exposure and HLA in healthy donors. Primers for the PCR totalled 60 Vbeta and 13 Jbeta. TCRdb keeps only in-frame clones here, not all; method: immunoSEQ multiplex PCR. The table lists about 130,000 clones, 75% to 85% of them singletons. The sample taken for sequencing was PBMCs. The receptors were gathered from a woman aged 40 to 49 in good health and CMV-seropositive.

For this clone: At one of its ends the junction is not consistent with the germline gene, which may arise from a read error. The J gene is TRBJ2-7, the V gene TRBV7-7, with D possibly being TRBD2 (5 bases). The V gene's germline CDR1 is SSHAT and CDR2 FNYEAQ (reference sequence). The CDR3 sequence is 13 residues long. DNA of the CDR3: TGTGCTAGCAGCTTGGGAGTCTCCTACGAGCAGTACTTC. This sequence encodes CASSLGVSYEQYF.

The chain carries TRBV28 and TRBJ2-7; D gene unclear. CDR1 MDHEN and CDR2 SYDVKM come from the germline V gene. The length of the CDR3 is 15 residues. V lost 5 bases and J lost 1, with 15 bases in between. The CDR3 DNA is TGTGCCAGCAGTCAGAGCTCCGGGTTTTCCTACGAGCAGTACTTC. Encoded protein: CASSQSSGFSYEQYF.

This chain uses TRBV28 with TRBJ2-7, with 7 bases lining up with TRBD1. Trimming at V came to 2 bases and at J to 3 bases, leaving 4 bases not matched to a gene. The germline gives CDR1 MDHEN, CDR2 SYDVKM. CDR3 length equals 14 residues. The CDR3 region has the DNA TGTGCCAGCAGTTTAGAACAGGGGCACTACGAGCAGTACTTC. Its translation is CASSLEQGHYEQYF.

The chain is built from TRBV7-9 and TRBJ2-7, with TRBD1 matching over 8 bases. J lost 4 bases, V lost 5 bases, and 10 bases had no gene match. The CDR3 loop spans 15 amino acids. Germline CDR1 is SEHNR and CDR2 is FQNEAQ (reference sequence). The CDR3 is CASSPGTGRAYEQYF. The DNA of the CDR3 is TGTGCCAGCAGCCCCGGGACAGGTCGGGCGTACGAGCAGTACTTC.

This chain joins TRBV5-5 and TRBJ1-1; D remains unclear. Trimming stripped 0 bases from V and 1 base from J, with 7 bases between. In germline, CDR1 is SGHKS, CDR2 YYEKEE (reference sequence). The CDR3 is 14 amino acids. DNA for the CDR3: TGTGCCAGCAGCTTGGCAGTGCAGAACACTGAAGCTTTCTTT. It codes for CASSLAVQNTEAFF.

The chain couples TRBV7-8 to TRBJ1-2, with TRBD1 identical over 7 bases. This CDR3 contains 14 residues. J gave up 8 bases and V 5 bases, and 11 bases lay outside the gene matches. Per germline, CDR1 SGHVS and CDR2 FQNEAQ. CDR3 residues: CASSQLGTVEGYTF. In DNA, the CDR3 is TGTGCCAGCAGCCAACTTGGGACAGTTGAAGGCTACACCTTC.

CDR3 nucleotides: TGTGCCAGCAGCAAAAAGGAGTCGGATCAGGGGGAGGCGGCAACTAATGAAAAACTGTTTTTT. Residues: CASSKKESDQGEAATNEKLFF. V usage is TRBV21-1 and J usage is TRBJ1-4; the table's D gene call, TRBD1, was not cross checked with the DNA. TRBV21-1 has pseudogene status. The CDR3 is 21 residues long.

V and J are TRBV25-1 and TRBJ1-2; 8 nucleotides match TRBD1. The CDR3 sequence is 14 residues long. Germline trimming cut 7 bases from V and 4 bases from J; bases unmatched to any gene: 8. From germline, CDR1 is MGHDK and CDR2 SYGVNS. CDR3 residues: CASTETGASYGYTF. The CDR3 DNA reads as TGTGCCAGCACTGAGACAGGGGCTTCCTATGGCTACACCTTC.

This clone occurred once. V gene TRBV4-3 combines with J gene TRBJ2-2, with 7 bases that match TRBD2. Germline trimming cut 4 bases from V and 7 bases from J; bases unmatched to any gene: 6. There are 14 residues in the CDR3. In germline, CDR1 is LGHNA, CDR2 YSLEER. This chain's CDR3 is CASSPAGPRGELFF. The CDR3 DNA sequence: TGCGCCAGCAGCCCAGCGGGGCCCCGCGGGGAGCTGTTTTTT.

The chain uses TRBV19 and TRBJ2-2; the D is unclear. Trimming stripped 7 bases from V and 0 bases from J, with 9 bases between. This CDR3 region has 14 residues. Germline V CDR1 and CDR2: LNHDA, SQIVND (reference sequence). This chain's CDR3 is CASNYKSNTGELFF. The CDR3 DNA is TGTGCCAGTAACTATAAATCGAACACCGGGGAGCTGTTTTTT.

The V call is TRBV13, the J call TRBJ1-1, with 9 bases fitting TRBD1. CDR3 length: 16 residues. With 0 bases clipped from V and 0 bases from J, the junction kept 2 bases outside the gene matches. In germline, CDR1 is PRHDT, CDR2 FYEKMQ (reference sequence). CDR3 region: CASSLGQGAMNTEAFF. CDR3 sequence (DNA): TGTGCCAGCAGCTTAGGACAGGGGGCTATGAACACTGAAGCTTTCTTT.

The chain couples TRBV27 to TRBJ1-4; a weak D match, TRBD1 (5 bases). V gave up 3 bases and J gave up 5 bases, with 10 bases separating them. Germline CDR1 MNHEY, CDR2 SMNVEV (reference sequence). CDR3 length: 14 residues. This CDR3 is CASSFSTANEKLFF. The CDR3 DNA is TGTGCCAGCAGTTTTTCGACAGCAAATGAAAAACTGTTTTTT. Together with reference TRBV27 and TRBJ1-4, the CDR3 gives the full variable domain: EAQVTQNPRYLITVTGKKLTVTCSQNMNHEYMSWYRQDPGLGLRQIYYSMNVEVTDKGDVPEGYKVSRKEKRNFPLILESPSPNQTSLYFCASSFSTANEKLFFGSGTQLSVL.

This rearrangement joins TRBV27 to TRBJ1-4; 7 nucleotides agree with TRBD1. There are 15 residues in the CDR3. Germline lookup yields CDR1 MNHEY and CDR2 SMNVEV (reference sequence). J gave up 4 bases and V 5 bases, and 7 bases lay outside the gene matches. The CDR3 protein is CASSGDRVGNEKLFF. CDR3 DNA sequence: TGTGCCAGCAGTGGCGACAGGGTCGGTAATGAAAAACTGTTTTTT.

The rearrangement joins TRBV30 to TRBJ2-2; 10 bases match TRBD2. Per germline, CDR1 GTSNPN and CDR2 SVGIG (reference sequence). V was pared by 8 bases and J by 2 bases, with 5 bases of the junction left unmatched. CDR3 length: 14 amino acids. For the CDR3, the DNA is TGTGCCGGTACTAGCGGGGTCAACACCGGGGAGCTGTTTTTT. Amino acid sequence: CAGTSGVNTGELFF. Based on the CDR3 plus reference TRBV30 and TRBJ2-2, the full variable domain is SQTIHQWPATLVQPVGSPLSLECTVEGTSNPNLYWYRQAAGRGLQLLFYSVGIGQISSEVPQNLSASRPQDRQFILSSKKLLLSDSGFYLCAGTSGVNTGELFFGEGSRLTVL.

The chain couples TRBV7-2 to TRBJ1-3; D not resolved. The germline V gene has CDR1 SGHTA and CDR2 FQGNSA. Trimming pared 1 base from V and 2 bases from J, leaving 12 bases between. The CDR3 contains 16 residues. The CDR3 DNA sequence: TGTGCCAGCAGCTTAGTAGGCGGGCAGGCTGGAAACACCATATATTTT. Its protein product is CASSLVGGQAGNTIYF.

The V call is TRBV7-3, the J call TRBJ2-3; unclear D gene. Trimming shortened V by 1 base and J by 5 bases, and 4 bases separated the two germline ends. The CDR3 loop spans 12 amino acids. Germline V gene lookup returns CDR1 SGHTA and CDR2 FQGTGA. The CDR3 here is CASSLNRDTQYF. DNA for the CDR3: TGTGCCAGCAGCTTAAATCGAGATACGCAGTATTTT.

The chain employs TRBV15 and TRBJ2-5; no clear D. This CDR3 region has 13 residues. Trimming left V 4 bases short and J 5 bases short, with 11 bases between. Germline CDR1 reads LNHNV; CDR2 reads YYDKDF (reference sequence). The CDR3 loop is CATSTDPGETQYF. The CDR3 nucleotides are TGTGCCACCAGCACCGACCCCGGGGAGACCCAGTACTTC.

This clone has only a few counts. The rearrangement links TRBV14 to TRBJ2-2; D remains ambiguous. The CDR3 sequence is 13 residues long. Deletions cut 5 bases from V and 7 bases from J, with 11 bases between. Germline V gene data show CDR1 as SGHDN and CDR2 as FVKESK. CDR3 loop: CASSSSRRGELFF. The CDR3 DNA follows: TGTGCCAGCAGCTCGTCGCGTCGCGGGGAGCTGTTTTTT. The full variable domain, its missing parts supplied by reference TRBV14 and TRBJ2-2, is EAGVTQFPSHSVIEKGQTVTLRCDPISGHDNLYWYRRVMGKEIKFLLHFVKESKQDESGMPNNRFLAERTGGTYSTLKVQPAELEDSGVYFCASSSSRRGELFFGEGSRLTVL.

The genes are TRBV18 and TRBJ1-2, with 9 bases lining up with TRBD1. The germline V gene encodes CDR1 KGHSH and CDR2 LQKENI. The CDR3 sequence is 15 residues long. Unmatched junction bases numbered 5, after V lost 3 bases and J lost 3 bases. CDR3 region: CASSPLGQGDYGYTF. In DNA, the CDR3 is TGTGCCAGCTCACCGTTGGGACAGGGTGACTATGGCTACACCTTC.

The chain joins TRBV30 to TRBJ1-1; TRBD1 is a possible D gene (5 bases). V shed 4 bases and J shed 6 bases, with 15 bases lying between them. The length of the CDR3 is 13 residues. Germline V gives CDR1 GTSNPN, CDR2 SVGIG (reference sequence). CDR3 bases: TGTGCCTGGAAGGGCAGGGCGGTTGCTGAAGCTTTCTTT. It yields the protein CAWKGRAVAEAFF.

This clone has a handful of counts. The chain combines TRBV11-2 with TRBJ2-7; 9 bases align to TRBD2. The J segment lost 0 bases and the V segment lost 2 bases, leaving 5 bases of the junction unmatched. This CDR3 comprises 16 residues. CDR1 and CDR2 from the germline V gene are SGHAT and FQNNGV. CDR3 nucleotides: TGTGCCAGCAGCTTATCGCTAGCGGGGAGCTCCTACGAGCAGTACTTC. This gives the protein CASSLSLAGSSYEQYF.

The J gene is TRBJ2-3, the V gene TRBV5-4; 11 bases line up with TRBD2. The ends lost 4 bases at V and 3 bases at J; junction bases unmatched: 16. The CDR3 length is 19 residues. Germline V gene lookup returns CDR1 SGHNT and CDR2 YYREEE (reference sequence). The CDR3 loop is CASSPSPTSGAKVTDTQYF. CDR3 coding DNA: TGTGCCAGCAGCCCCTCTCCGACTAGCGGGGCAAAGGTGACAGATACGCAGTATTTT.

This chain uses TRBV19 with TRBJ2-7; 7 bases are shared with TRBD1. Germline-derived CDR1 and CDR2 are LNHDA and SQIVND (reference sequence). This CDR3 has 13 amino acids. Unmatched junction bases numbered 3, after V lost 5 bases and J lost 2 bases. CDR3 in amino acids: CASSVGTAYEQYF. The DNA of the CDR3 is TGTGCCAGTAGTGTGGGGACAGCCTACGAGCAGTACTTC. The full variable domain, rest sourced from reference TRBV19 and TRBJ2-7, is DGGITQSPKYLFRKEGQNVTLSCEQNLNHDAMYWYRQDPGQGLRLIYYSQIVNDFQKGDIAEGYSVSREKKESFPLTVTSAQKNPTAFYLCASSVGTAYEQYFGPGTRLTVT.

This clone came up once. The J gene is TRBJ1-4, the V gene TRBV7-9; 8 bases fit TRBD1. The CDR3 extends over 13 amino acids. The germline V gene encodes CDR1 SEHNR and CDR2 FQNEAQ (reference sequence). V was clipped by 1 base and J by 12 bases; unmatched bases: 4. The CDR3 reads CASSLGSGQELFF. The CDR3 nucleotides read TGTGCCAGCAGCTTAGGGTCGGGACAGGAACTGTTTTTT.